Listed below are T cell receptor beta chains from one sample, sequenced in a study of shared clonotypes between healthy human individuals. The repertoire was sequenced with immunoSEQ multiplex PCR; TCRdb's copy has only in-frame clones and lacks some. The table includes around 500,000 clones, 60% to 85% detected once. Sequenced input: PBMCs. The receptors originated from a woman aged 40-49 years in good health. Some clones in this sample may be carry-over from other donors' samples. Both conserved end residues are part of each CDR3. D genes are given only for firm matches. The listing skips clone size in some rows; elsewhere it reads once, few, many or a size class.

d_call | j_call | v_call | clone_size | cdr3_nt | cdr3_aa
. | TRBJ2-1 | TRBV4-1 | . | TGCGCCAGCAGCCAGGCTAGCGTAGGGAATGAGCAGTTCTTC | CASSQASVGNEQFF
TRBD2 | TRBJ2-7 | TRBV5-1 | . | TGCGCCAGCAGCTTGGCCGGGCTAGCGGGACCCTACGAGCAGTACTTC | CASSLAGLAGPYEQYF
TRBD2 | TRBJ2-7 | TRBV7-6 | . | TGTGCCAGCAGCGGGACTAGCCGAGCCTACGAGCAGTACTTC | CASSGTSRAYEQYF
. | TRBJ1-5 | TRBV29-1 | few | TGCAGCGTTGGAGAAACAGGTCCTAATCAGCCCCAGCATTTT | CSVGETGPNQPQHF
. | TRBJ1-4 | TRBV15 | few | TGTGCCACCAGCAGAGATCGACAAAATAATGAAAAACTGTTTTTT | CATSRDRQNNEKLFF
TRBD1 | TRBJ1-2 | TRBV28 | . | TGTGCCAGCAATAGCCGAGGGACAGGGCCCTCTGGCTATGGCTACACCTTC | CASNSRGTGPSGYGYTF
. | TRBJ2-7 | TRBV7-9 | . | TGTGCCAGCACCCCGGGACAAAGCTACGAGCAGTACTTC | CASTPGQSYEQYF
. | TRBJ1-2 | TRBV11-2 | . | TGTGCCAGCAGCTTAGAAACAGTCTATGGCTACACCTTC | CASSLETVYGYTF
. | TRBJ2-1 | TRBV6-6 | . | TGTGCCAGCAGAAAAACCGAGGGTTTCAATGAGCAGTTCTTC | CASRKTEGFNEQFF
TRBD2 | TRBJ2-1 | TRBV29-1 | . | TGCAGCGTTGACCACACTAGCGGGAGGGCATCCTACAATGAGCAGTTCTTC | CSVDHTSGRASYNEQFF
. | TRBJ2-2 | TRBV13 | . | TGTGCCAGCAGCTTTCGCTCCTATTCGGTCGGGGAGCTGTTTTTT | CASSFRSYSVGELFF
. | TRBJ2-2 | TRBV9 | . | TGTGCCAGCAGCCCTCGACAAGGGAACACCAGGGAGCTGTTTTTT | CASSPRQGNTRELFF
. | TRBJ2-7 | TRBV20-1 | . | TGCAGTGCAAAGACATCCTACGAGCAGTACTTC | CSAKTSYEQYF
TRBD1 | TRBJ2-5 | TRBV7-8 | . | TGTGCCAGCAGCTTATACGGACAGGACCAAGAGACCCAGTACTTC | CASSLYGQDQETQYF
. | TRBJ1-4 | TRBV5-1 | many | TGCGCCAGCAGCTTGGAGGTCGATGAAAAACTGTTTTTT | CASSLEVDEKLFF
TRBD1 | TRBJ1-4 | TRBV10-3 | few | TGTGCCATCAGTGAGTCGCTGACAGGGGTCGAAAAACTGTTTTTT | CAISESLTGVEKLFF
TRBD1 | TRBJ1-2 | TRBV5-4 | . | TGTGCCAGCGGACAGGGGGCCGGGGGCTACACCTTC | CASGQGAGGYTF
. | TRBJ1-2 | TRBV5-4 | . | TGTGCCAGCAGCCCCCGGGGGCTGGGCGGCTACACCTTC | CASSPRGLGGYTF
. | TRBJ1-1 | TRBV5-1 | . | TGCGCCAGCAGCCGCGGGATGAACACTGAAGCTTTCTTT | CASSRGMNTEAFF
TRBD2 | TRBJ2-7 | TRBV5-4 | . | TGTGCCAGCAGCTTGGAGGCTAGCGGGAAGAGCTCCTACGAGCAGTACTTC | CASSLEASGKSSYEQYF
. | TRBJ2-1 | TRBV14 | . | TGTGCCAGCAGTCATGTCCTGGAGTTGGAGAGAGGGTCCCGCAATGAGCAGTTCTTC | CASSHVLELERGSRNEQFF
. | TRBJ1-1 | TRBV28 | . | TGTGCCAGCAGTTTTCATTACAGGACTGAAGCTTTCTTT | CASSFHYRTEAFF
TRBD1 | TRBJ1-3 | TRBV5-5 | . | TGTGCCAGCAGCCGCGGGACAGGGGGCCCTGGAAACACCATATATTTT | CASSRGTGGPGNTIYF
. | TRBJ2-5 | TRBV7-2 | once | TGTGCCAGCAGCTTAGCGGGGGGCGGGACACCAGAGACCCAGTACTTC | CASSLAGGGTPETQYF
. | TRBJ2-3 | TRBV7-6 | many | TGTGCCAGCAGCAGATCAACAGGGACTAGCACAGATACGCAGTATTTT | CASSRSTGTSTDTQYF
. | TRBJ2-3 | TRBV7-9 | . | TGTGCCAGCAGCTTGAGACGGAGGGACAGAAGCACAGATACGCAGTATTTT | CASSLRRRDRSTDTQYF
. | TRBJ1-2 | TRBV9 | . | TGTGCCAGCAGCGTTTCTGGCCAGGGAGATGGCTACACCTTC | CASSVSGQGDGYTF
. | TRBJ1-2 | TRBV5-8 | once | TGTGCCAGCAGCTTGGACGACAGACACTATGGCTACACCTTC | CASSLDDRHYGYTF
. | TRBJ2-1 | TRBV25-1 | once | TGTGCCAGCAGTGGATATGTTGAGCAGTTCTTC | CASSGYVEQFF
TRBD1 | TRBJ1-4 | TRBV5-6 | many | TGTGCCAGCAGCTTTTTCTCCGCGGACAGGGGTGAAAAACTGTTTTTT | CASSFFSADRGEKLFF
TRBD1 | TRBJ1-1 | TRBV5-6 | . | TGTGCCAGCAGCCTTCAGGGGGGAAGGGCTGAAGCTTTCTTT | CASSLQGGRAEAFF
TRBD2 | TRBJ2-1 | TRBV5-4 | few | TGTGCCAGCAGCATTTATGCTAGCGGGCGAGGGGATGAGCAGTTCTTC | CASSIYASGRGDEQFF
TRBD2 | TRBJ2-1 | TRBV28 | few | TGTGCCAGCAGTTTCCTATCGCGTAGACTAGCGGGGGGCCCCAATGAGCAGTTCTTC | CASSFLSRRLAGGPNEQFF
. | TRBJ2-7 | TRBV7-3 | . | TGTGCCAGCAGCCTAGATGGGGGGCGCGAGCAGTACTTC | CASSLDGGREQYF
. | TRBJ2-3 | TRBV7-3 | many | TGTGCCAGCAGCTCAGGGGTTTTCAGCACAGATACGCAGTATTTT | CASSSGVFSTDTQYF
. | TRBJ2-5 | TRBV5-1 | once | TGCGCCAGCAGCTTGGTTGGTAAAGAGACCCAGTACTTC | CASSLVGKETQYF
. | TRBJ2-7 | TRBV5-4 | few | TGTGCCAGCAGCTTGGACTTACAGGGCCCCTACGAGCAGTACTTC | CASSLDLQGPYEQYF
. | TRBJ1-1 | TRBV5-1 | few | TGCGCCAGCAGCTTGAGTAACACTGAAGCTTTCTTT | CASSLSNTEAFF
TRBD2 | TRBJ2-7 | TRBV6-1 | . | TGTGCCAGCACCCTAACAAGTAGCGGGAGTGGCGAGCAGTACTTC | CASTLTSSGSGEQYF
. | TRBJ2-1 | TRBV5-4 | few | TGTGCCAGCAGCTCAGAGGGGACCTTGAATGAGCAGTTCTTC | CASSSEGTLNEQFF
TRBD2 | TRBJ2-7 | TRBV5-1 | . | TGCGCCAGCAGGCGGGAGGCTGCCTACGAGCAGTACTTC | CASRREAAYEQYF
TRBD1 | TRBJ1-4 | TRBV7-9 | . | TGTGCCAGCAGTCCTCAGACAGGGGAGGGTGAAAAACTGTTTTTT | CASSPQTGEGEKLFF
. | TRBJ2-3 | TRBV7-9 | once | TGTGCCAGCAGCTTAGAAGACTTCGGGGATACGCAGTATTTT | CASSLEDFGDTQYF
. | TRBJ2-7 | TRBV30 | . | TGTGCCTGGAGTGTTACAGGGAGTGAGCAGTACTTC | CAWSVTGSEQYF
TRBD2 | TRBJ2-2 | TRBV30 | many | TGTGCCTGGAGTATAGTAGCGGGGGACGGTGGGGAGCTGTTTTTT | CAWSIVAGDGGELFF
. | TRBJ1-5 | TRBV10-3 | . | TGTGCCATCAGTGGAGCGGCTCAGCCCCAGCATTTT | CAISGAAQPQHF
TRBD1 | TRBJ1-6 | TRBV18 | few | TGTGCCAGCTCACTAACAGGGGACTATAATTCACCCCTCCACTTT | CASSLTGDYNSPLHF
. | TRBJ2-5 | TRBV7-2 | . | TGTGCCAGCAGGCGGACGAGAGAAGAGACCCAGTACTTC | CASRRTREETQYF
TRBD1 | TRBJ1-3 | TRBV6-1 | many | TGTGCCAGCCGAGACAGGGACGACTCTGGAAACACCATATATTTT | CASRDRDDSGNTIYF
. | TRBJ1-1 | TRBV19 | few | TGTGCCAGTAGTATGGGGAGCCACTTCGAAGCTTTCTTT | CASSMGSHFEAFF
TRBD1 | TRBJ1-4 | TRBV6-6 | . | TGTGCCAGCAGTACCCAGGGGGCGGATGAAAAACTGTTTTTT | CASSTQGADEKLFF
. | TRBJ1-4 | TRBV19 | . | TGTGCCAGTAGGCTGACAGGACGTGCAACTAATGAAAAACTGTTTTTT | CASRLTGRATNEKLFF
TRBD2 | TRBJ2-2 | TRBV5-1 | . | TGCGCCAGCAGCTTGCGACTAGCGGGAGGGGTCGGGGAGCTGTTTTTT | CASSLRLAGGVGELFF